These 9 T cell receptor beta chains came from one sample sequenced in a study of blood T cell repertoires in COVID-19. Profiled with immunoSEQ multiplex PCR; TCRdb holds only in-frame clones, not every one. The profile shows some 110,000 clones, 75% to 90% of them singletons. The specimen was peripheral blood. Receptors were obtained from a woman in her 70s with acute or convalescent COVID-19.

This clone was seen once. This sequence joins TRBV6-6 and TRBJ1-1; maybe TRBD1 (5 bases). Germline V lookup: CDR1 MNHNY, CDR2 SVGAGI (reference sequence). The CDR3 has 14 amino acids. The V gene lost 5 bases and the J gene lost 2 bases, with 12 bases spanning the gap. CDR3 nucleotide sequence: TGTGCCAGCAGTACGGACATAAGTAACACTGAAGCTTTCTTT. It specifies CASSTDISNTEAFF.

The chain is built from TRBV6-5 and TRBJ2-5, with 7 bases lining up with TRBD2. Germline CDR1 and CDR2: MNHEY and SVGAGI. V trimming: 7 bases; J trimming: 5 bases; junction bases outside the gene matches: 7. The CDR3 length is 13 residues. The chain's CDR3 is CASKRGSEETQYF. The CDR3 DNA is TGTGCCAGCAAACGCGGGAGTGAGGAGACCCAGTACTTC.

The chain carries TRBV15 and TRBJ2-7, with a possible D match to TRBD2 (6 bases). The CDR3 sequence is 14 residues long. In germline, CDR1 is LNHNV, CDR2 YYDKDF (reference sequence). Trimming removed 0 bases at V and 3 bases at J, with 9 bases between. The DNA for the CDR3 is TGTGCCACCAGCAGAGATATGGGAGGCTACGAGCAGTACTTC. This translates into CATSRDMGGYEQYF.

The chain is built from TRBV11-3 and TRBJ1-1, with 8 bases fitting TRBD1. The CDR3 sequence is 12 residues long. V was pared by 1 base and J by 8 bases, with 0 bases of the junction left unmatched. Germline CDR1 is SGHNT and CDR2 is YENEEA. The CDR3 loop is CASSLAGGEAFF. CDR3 sequence (DNA): TGTGCCAGCAGCTTAGCAGGGGGCGAAGCTTTCTTT.

This clone was detected only once. CDR3 amino acids: CSVAEGQGNYGYTF. CDR3 in DNA: TGCAGCGTTGCTGAAGGACAGGGGAACTATGGCTACACCTTC. V gene TRBV29-1 combines with J gene TRBJ1-2, with 9 bases fitting TRBD1. V lost 4 bases and J lost 2; bases outside the gene matches: 5. In germline, CDR1 is SQVTM, CDR2 ANQGSEA. The CDR3 spans 14 residues.

The chain has TRBV18 and TRBJ2-7; possibly TRBD1 for D (6 bases). Germline V lookup: CDR1 KGHSH, CDR2 LQKENI. The V end was cut by 2 bases, the J end by 5 bases, with 7 bases between. The CDR3 spans 12 residues. CDR3 in amino acids: CASSPTGNEQYF. For the CDR3, the DNA is TGTGCCAGCTCACCAACAGGGAACGAGCAGTACTTC.

The rearrangement joins TRBV19 to TRBJ2-1; a possible D gene is TRBD2 (5 bases). Per the germline V gene, CDR1 is LNHDA and CDR2 is SQIVND (reference sequence). This CDR3 has 14 residues. Between the trimmed V and J ends, which lost 1 base and 6 bases, there was a span of 10 bases. The CDR3 DNA reads TGTGCCAGTAGTATAGGGAGGCAGCGCAATGAGCAGTTCTTC. Protein: CASSIGRQRNEQFF. The full variable domain, completed using reference TRBV19 and TRBJ2-1, is DGGITQSPKYLFRKEGQNVTLSCEQNLNHDAMYWYRQDPGQGLRLIYYSQIVNDFQKGDIAEGYSVSREKKESFPLTVTSAQKNPTAFYLCASSIGRQRNEQFFGPGTRLTVL.

The chain joins TRBV20-1 to TRBJ2-3, with D tentatively TRBD2 (5 bases). The V end was cut by 3 bases, the J end by 2 bases, with 12 bases between. The CDR3 extends over 14 amino acids. Germline V gives CDR1 DFQATT, CDR2 SNEGSKA (reference sequence). CDR3 nucleotide sequence: TGCAGTGCTAGTAGGCCGAGGGCCACAGATACGCAGTATTTT. Translating gives CSASRPRATDTQYF.

The gene calls are TRBV2 and TRBJ2-3; D uncertain. The V and J ends lost 4 bases and 2 bases respectively, with 7 bases between them. The germline CDR1 and CDR2 sequences are SNHLY and FYNNEI. This CDR3 has 13 residues. CDR3: CASSVRHTDTQYF. The CDR3 nucleotides read TGTGCCAGCAGTGTGAGACACACAGATACGCAGTATTTT.